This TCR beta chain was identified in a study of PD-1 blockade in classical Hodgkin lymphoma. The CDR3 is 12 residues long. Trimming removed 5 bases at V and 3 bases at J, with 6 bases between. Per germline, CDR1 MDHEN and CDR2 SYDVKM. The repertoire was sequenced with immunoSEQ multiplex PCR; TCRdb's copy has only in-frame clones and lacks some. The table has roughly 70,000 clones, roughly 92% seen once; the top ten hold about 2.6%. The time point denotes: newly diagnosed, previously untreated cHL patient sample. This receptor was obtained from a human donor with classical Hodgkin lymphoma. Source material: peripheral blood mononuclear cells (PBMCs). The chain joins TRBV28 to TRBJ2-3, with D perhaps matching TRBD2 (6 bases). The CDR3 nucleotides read TGTGCCAGCAGTCTAGCGACAGATACGCAGTATTTT. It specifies CASSLATDTQYF.